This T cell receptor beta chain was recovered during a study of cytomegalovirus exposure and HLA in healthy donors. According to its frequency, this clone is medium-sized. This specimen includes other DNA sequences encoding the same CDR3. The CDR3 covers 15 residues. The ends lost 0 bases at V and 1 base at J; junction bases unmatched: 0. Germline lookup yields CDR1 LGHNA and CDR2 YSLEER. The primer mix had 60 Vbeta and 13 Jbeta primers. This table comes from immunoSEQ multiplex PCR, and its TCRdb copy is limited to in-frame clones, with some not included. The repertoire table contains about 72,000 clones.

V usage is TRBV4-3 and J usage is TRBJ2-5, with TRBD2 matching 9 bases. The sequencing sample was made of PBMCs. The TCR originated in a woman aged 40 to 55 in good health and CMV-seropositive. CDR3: CASSQERGGQETQYF. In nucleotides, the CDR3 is TGCGCCAGCAGCCAAGAGCGGGGGGGCCAAGAGACCCAGTACTTC.